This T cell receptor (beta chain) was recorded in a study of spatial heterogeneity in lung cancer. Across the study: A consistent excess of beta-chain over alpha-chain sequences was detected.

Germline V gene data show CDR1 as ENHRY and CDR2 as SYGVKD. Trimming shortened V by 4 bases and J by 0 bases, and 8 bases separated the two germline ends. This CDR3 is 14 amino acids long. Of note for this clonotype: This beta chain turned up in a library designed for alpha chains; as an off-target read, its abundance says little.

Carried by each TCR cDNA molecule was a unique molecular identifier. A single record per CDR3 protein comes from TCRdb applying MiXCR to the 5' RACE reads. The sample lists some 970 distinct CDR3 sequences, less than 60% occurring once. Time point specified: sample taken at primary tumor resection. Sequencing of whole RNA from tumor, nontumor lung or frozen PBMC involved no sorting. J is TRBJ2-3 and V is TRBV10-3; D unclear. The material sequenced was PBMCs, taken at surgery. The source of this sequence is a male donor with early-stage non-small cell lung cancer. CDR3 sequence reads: CAISGVGSTDTQYF. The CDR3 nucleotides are TGTGCCATCAGTGGCGTGGGGAGCACAGATACGCAGTATTTT.